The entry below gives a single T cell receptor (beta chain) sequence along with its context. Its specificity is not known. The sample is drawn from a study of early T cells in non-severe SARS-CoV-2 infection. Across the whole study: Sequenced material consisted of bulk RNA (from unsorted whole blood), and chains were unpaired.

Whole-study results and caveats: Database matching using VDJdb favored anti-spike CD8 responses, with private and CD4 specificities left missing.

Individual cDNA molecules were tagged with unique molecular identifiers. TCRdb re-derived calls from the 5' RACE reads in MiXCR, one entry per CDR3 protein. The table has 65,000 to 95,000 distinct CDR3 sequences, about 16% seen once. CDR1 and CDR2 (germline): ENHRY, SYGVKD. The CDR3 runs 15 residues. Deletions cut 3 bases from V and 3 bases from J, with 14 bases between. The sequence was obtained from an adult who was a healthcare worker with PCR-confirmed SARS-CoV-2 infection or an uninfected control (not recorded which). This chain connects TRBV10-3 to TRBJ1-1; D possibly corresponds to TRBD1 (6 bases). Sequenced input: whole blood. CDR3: CAISDVAGVDTEAFF. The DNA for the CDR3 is TGTGCCATCAGTGATGTGGCAGGGGTGGACACTGAAGCTTTCTTT.